The rows below give T cell receptor beta chains drawn from one sample of a study of blood T cell repertoires in COVID-19. Produced via immunoSEQ multiplex PCR; TCRdb's table is partial and in-frame only. This table has 100,000 to 150,000 clones, around 88% appearing once. The sample taken for sequencing was peripheral blood. Receptors originate from a man aged 50 to 59 with acute or convalescent COVID-19. Both conserved end residues are part of each CDR3. The D gene is left open where the match is weak. Clone size is not always given. Where it is, it says once, few, many or a class for expanded clones.

j_call	d_call	v_call	clone_size	cdr3_nt	cdr3_aa
TRBJ2-1	NA	TRBV4-1	NA	TGCGCCAGCAAATCGGGGGGCGCCTCCTACAATGAGCAGTTCTTC	CASKSGGASYNEQFF
TRBJ1-5	NA	TRBV7-2	few	TGTGCCAGCAGCTTTCTCGCGGGACAGCCCCAGCATTTT	CASSFLAGQPQHF
TRBJ1-1	NA	TRBV6-5	NA	TGTGCCAGCAGCATAGGGGTAGAAAGAACTGAAGCTTTCTTT	CASSIGVERTEAFF
TRBJ1-5	NA	TRBV15	NA	TGTGCCACCAGCAGAGGGGCGGGAAATCAGCCCCAGCATTTT	CATSRGAGNQPQHF
TRBJ1-2	NA	TRBV12-3/TRBV12-4	NA	TGTGCCAGCAGCCTAGCGGGGGTCTATGGCTACACCTTC	CASSLAGVYGYTF
TRBJ1-2	TRBD1	TRBV5-1	NA	TGCGCCAGCAGCTTGGGAGGGACAGGGTTACTTAACTATGGCTACACCTTC	CASSLGGTGLLNYGYTF
TRBJ2-3	TRBD2	TRBV6-1	NA	TGTGCCAGCAGTGAAGGACTAGCGGGAACAGATACGCAGTATTTT	CASSEGLAGTDTQYF
TRBJ2-7	TRBD2	TRBV28	NA	TGTGCCAGCAGTTCCCCAGGCGGTAGCGGGAGGGCCGGCTCCTACGAGCAGTACTTC	CASSSPGGSGRAGSYEQYF
TRBJ1-1	TRBD1	TRBV7-6	once	TGTGCCAGCAGCCCCCGGACAGGGCTGAACACTGAAGCTTTCTTT	CASSPRTGLNTEAFF
TRBJ2-1	TRBD2	TRBV6-4	NA	TGTGCCAGCAGTGCCGGGAGGGGTTCTGCCTACAATGAGCAGTTCTTC	CASSAGRGSAYNEQFF
TRBJ2-1	NA	TRBV3-1/TRBV3-2	NA	TGTGCCAGCAGCCAGGGGCCCCCCCTAGGGTCCTACAATGAGCAGTTCTTC	CASSQGPPLGSYNEQFF
TRBJ1-2	NA	TRBV30	NA	TGTGCCGGGAGTGGAACGGAGGTAATGGGCTACACCTTC	CAGSGTEVMGYTF
TRBJ2-5	TRBD2	TRBV27	NA	TGTGCCAGTGGGCCTAGCGGGAGAGAGACCCAGTACTTC	CASGPSGRETQYF
TRBJ2-7	NA	TRBV28	NA	TGTGCCAGCAGGGGCAGCTCCTACGAGCAGTACTTC	CASRGSSYEQYF
TRBJ1-3	NA	TRBV19	NA	TGTGCCAGTAGTTCCCGGCTCCGGGGAGGAGGAAACACCATATATTTT	CASSSRLRGGGNTIYF
TRBJ2-1	NA	TRBV7-9	NA	TGTGCCAGCAGCTCTAGCGAGAGTCCCCTCTCCTACAATGAGCAGTTCTTC	CASSSSESPLSYNEQFF
TRBJ2-7	TRBD1	TRBV2	NA	TGTGCCAGCAGTGAAGGGACAGGGGTTAGCGAGCAGTACTTC	CASSEGTGVSEQYF
TRBJ2-5	NA	TRBV28	NA	TGTGCCAGCAGTACCTCCCCAGGAGAGACCCAGTACTTC	CASSTSPGETQYF
TRBJ1-1	TRBD1	TRBV11-2	few	TGTGCCAGCAGCAGCACACAGGGGTGGGGAGGTGAAGCTTTCTTT	CASSSTQGWGGEAFF
TRBJ1-5	NA	TRBV20-1	NA	TGCAGTGCTAGTAACAGCGGCTCCGATCAGCCCCAGCATTTT	CSASNSGSDQPQHF
TRBJ1-1	NA	TRBV30	NA	TGTGCCTGGGGCCCGGGTTACGGGTTTCATGGGGCTTTCTTT	CAWGPGYGFHGAFF
TRBJ1-2	NA	TRBV11-2	NA	TGTGCCAGCACCACGGGCGGGGGCTACACCTTC	CASTTGGGYTF
TRBJ1-5	NA	TRBV6-5	NA	TGTGCCAGCAGCGAGATGGAGGGAGTTTGGCCCCAGCATTTT	CASSEMEGVWPQHF
TRBJ2-7	TRBD2	TRBV5-1	NA	TGCGCCAGCCGAGACGGGACTAGCGACTCCTACGAGCAGTACTTC	CASRDGTSDSYEQYF
TRBJ1-1	TRBD1	TRBV5-4	NA	TGTGCCAGCAGCCCGAAAGGGACAGTGAACACTGAAGCTTTCTTT	CASSPKGTVNTEAFF
TRBJ1-1	TRBD1	TRBV5-1	once	TGCGCCAGCAGCACCCCGGGACAGAGCGAAGCTTTCTTT	CASSTPGQSEAFF
TRBJ2-7	TRBD1	TRBV5-1	NA	TGCGCCAGCAGCAACCTCGGGACAGGGAGGGAGCAGTACTTC	CASSNLGTGREQYF
TRBJ2-2	NA	TRBV2	NA	TGTGCCAGCAGTGTGGGCCCCGGGGAGCTGTTTTTT	CASSVGPGELFF
TRBJ1-2	TRBD1	TRBV7-3	NA	TGTGCCAGCGGGGACAGTGGAGGCTACACCTTC	CASGDSGGYTF
TRBJ2-1	NA	TRBV19	NA	TGTGCCAGTAGTATAGAAACAGGGAGCGATGAGCAGTTCTTC	CASSIETGSDEQFF
TRBJ2-3	TRBD2	TRBV5-1	few	TGCGCCAGCAGCTTGGGGACTAGCGGCACAGATACGCAGTATTTT	CASSLGTSGTDTQYF
TRBJ1-2	TRBD1	TRBV19	once	TGTGCCAGTAGCTGGGACAGGGGGAACTATGGCTACACCTTC	CASSWDRGNYGYTF
TRBJ2-5	NA	TRBV11-1	once	TGTGCCAGCAGCAGTCAGGGGTCCGGGGTTGTGACCCAGTACTTC	CASSSQGSGVVTQYF
TRBJ1-6	NA	TRBV27	NA	TGTGCCAGCAGTTTCCAGACAAACCCTAATTCACCCCTCCACTTT	CASSFQTNPNSPLHF
TRBJ2-3	TRBD1	TRBV6-5	NA	TGTGCCAGCACTTCAGGGACAGCTAGCACAGATACGCAGTATTTT	CASTSGTASTDTQYF
TRBJ1-1	TRBD1	TRBV9	NA	TGTGCCAGCAGCTCTCAGACAGGGGGGGCCACTGAAGCTTTCTTT	CASSSQTGGATEAFF
TRBJ1-1	NA	TRBV29-1	NA	TGCAGCGTTTCGGACAGTTACACTGAAGCTTTCTTT	CSVSDSYTEAFF
TRBJ2-5	TRBD2	TRBV2	few	TGTGCCAGCAGCGGCGAGGCGGGGGGGGAGGAGACCCAGTACTTC	CASSGEAGGEETQYF
TRBJ2-2	TRBD2	TRBV5-1	NA	TGCGCCAGCAGCCCCGGCACCGGGAGGCCGGCCGGGGAGCTGTTTTTT	CASSPGTGRPAGELFF
TRBJ2-7	NA	TRBV11-2	NA	TGTGCCAGCAGCTTACACAGGGCAGCCTACGAGCAGTACTTC	CASSLHRAAYEQYF
TRBJ1-1	NA	TRBV30	NA	TGTGCCTGGCAGGGAGGGACTGAAGCTTTCTTT	CAWQGGTEAFF
TRBJ1-4	NA	TRBV30	NA	TGTGCCTGGAGTCGTGTGGGACTTGAAGCTAATGAAAAACTGTTTTTT	CAWSRVGLEANEKLFF
TRBJ1-1	NA	TRBV28	NA	TGTGCCAGCAGTTTATCGGTCGCGGCGGGGAACACTGAAGCTTTCTTT	CASSLSVAAGNTEAFF
TRBJ1-1	NA	TRBV19	NA	TGTGCCAGTAGAACAGGGATGAACACTGAAGCTTTCTTT	CASRTGMNTEAFF
TRBJ2-1	NA	TRBV24-1	NA	TGTGCCACCAGTGATGCGGCGGCGAGCTCCTACAATGAGCAGTTCTTC	CATSDAAASSYNEQFF
TRBJ2-2	TRBD1	TRBV5-1	NA	TGCGCCAGCAGCCTATCACAGGGGGAGAACACCGGGGAGCTGTTTTTT	CASSLSQGENTGELFF
TRBJ2-3	NA	TRBV5-5	once	TGTGCCAGCAGCTTTGAAGGGGCCGATACGCAGTATTTT	CASSFEGADTQYF
TRBJ1-2	NA	TRBV7-8	NA	TGTGCCAGCAGCTTAGGAGGAATAGGAGTACCTTATGGCTACACCTTC	CASSLGGIGVPYGYTF
TRBJ1-5	NA	TRBV10-3	once	TGTGCCATCAGTGAGTTGGGCGAAGCTTACAATCAGCCCCAGCATTTT	CAISELGEAYNQPQHF
TRBJ1-4	NA	TRBV9	few	TGTGCCAGCAGCGCCCGTACCGCAGGGTCAACTAATGAAAAACTGTTTTTT	CASSARTAGSTNEKLFF
TRBJ1-2	NA	TRBV4-1	NA	TGCGCCAGCAGCCAAGACCCAGGGATGCGGGGCTACACCTTC	CASSQDPGMRGYTF
TRBJ2-7	NA	TRBV5-1	NA	TGCGCCAGCAGCCCCGGCGGTGGTAGCCCTGTTGTCTACGAGCAGTACTTC	CASSPGGGSPVVYEQYF
TRBJ2-3	TRBD2	TRBV3-1/TRBV3-2	NA	TGTGCCAGCAGCCGACTTACGGGGGGGCCGGGCACAGATACGCAGTATTTT	CASSRLTGGPGTDTQYF
TRBJ1-1	NA	TRBV3-1/TRBV3-2	NA	TGTGCCAGCAGCCAAGGTCAGGTCGGAGCTTTCTTT	CASSQGQVGAFF